Each of the 20 T cell receptor beta chains below was sequenced from the same sample in a study of CXCR3-negative and CXCR3-positive naive CD8 T cells. UMI-tagged TRB cDNA libraries were built via 5' RACE. TCRdb reprocessed the 5' RACE reads and keeps a single row for each CDR3 protein, giving no DNA. The listing contains 80,000 to 95,000 distinct CDR3 sequences. Sequenced sample: naive CXCR3- CD8+ T cells from blood. Noted subset: CD45RO-CCR7+CD27+CD95- naive CD8+ T cells lacking CXCR3 (TNR3-). These TCRs come from a human donor in good health. Some clones in this sample may be carry-over from other donors' samples.

This chain connects TRBV4-1 to TRBJ2-1; checking the TCRdb D call of TRBD2 is not possible without DNA. Germline V gives CDR1 MGHRA, CDR2 YSYEKL. The CDR3 is 13 residues long. The CDR3 loop reads CASSRSLVNEQFF.

This chain links TRBV28 with TRBJ2-3; TCRdb picks TRBD2, but there is no DNA to check that call. CDR1 and CDR2 from the germline V gene are MDHEN and SYDVKM. This CDR3 comprises 13 residues. This CDR3 reads CASTVAVGDTQYF.

CDR3 residues: CASSWTGTENYEQYF. The J gene is TRBJ2-7, the V gene TRBV5-6. The CDR3 length is 15 residues. CDR1 is SGHDT, CDR2 YYEEEE, per germline.

The J gene is TRBJ2-7, the V gene TRBV9. CDR1 SGDLS and CDR2 YYNGEE come from the germline V gene. The CDR3 covers 14 residues. The CDR3 sequence is CASSVEQGSYEQYF.

The chain couples TRBV7-9 to TRBJ2-6. In germline, CDR1 is SEHNR, CDR2 FQNEAQ (reference sequence). CDR3 length: 17 amino acids. The CDR3 is CASSQVADRLGANVLTF.

The CDR3 is CASSGVGGRGQYF. The V call is TRBV21-1, the J call TRBJ2-4; the D call of TRBD1 rests on TCRdb alone, since no DNA is present to check it. TRBV21-1 has pseudogene status. CDR3 length: 13 amino acids.

V usage is TRBV29-1 and J usage is TRBJ1-2; TCRdb gives TRBD1 as the D gene, but with no DNA this cannot be confirmed. There are 13 residues in the CDR3. Germline-derived CDR1 and CDR2 are SQVTM and ANQGSEA. The CDR3 reads CSAKGGMVDGYTF. The full variable domain, with the rest looked up from reference TRBV29-1 and TRBJ1-2, is SAVISQKPSRDICQRGTSLTIQCQVDSQVTMMFWYRQQPGQSLTLIATANQGSEATYESGFVIDKFPISRPNLTFSTLTVSNMSPEDSSIYLCSAKGGMVDGYTFGSGTRLTVV.

This rearrangement joins TRBV7-9 to TRBJ2-1; TCRdb designates TRBD1, a call that cannot be tested without DNA. CDR3 length equals 17 residues. The V gene's germline CDR1 is SEHNR and CDR2 FQNEAQ (reference sequence). The CDR3 sequence is CASSLLIVRQNQETQYF.

This chain connects TRBV15 to TRBJ2-7; TCRdb designates TRBD2, a call that cannot be tested without DNA. CDR1 LNHNV and CDR2 YYDKDF come from the germline V gene (reference sequence). The CDR3 totals 15 residues. The CDR3 spells CATSRVEASTYEQYF.

The chain uses TRBV7-9 and TRBJ2-4; TCRdb gives TRBD1 as the D gene, but with no DNA this cannot be confirmed. Germline CDR1 SEHNR, CDR2 FQNEAQ (reference sequence). This CDR3 region has 12 residues. CDR3 protein: CASSGAKNIQYF.

The rearrangement links TRBV4-1 to TRBJ2-3; TCRdb lists TRBD2, though no DNA is available to test this call. There are 17 residues in the CDR3. Germline CDR1 is MGHRA and CDR2 is YSYEKL. CDR3 protein: CASSLRDNGAYTDTQYF.

The chain recombines TRBV12-3 or TRBV12-4 with TRBJ2-1. The CDR3 length is 11 residues. Here the CDR3 reads CASSITYEQFF.

This rearrangement joins TRBV6-2 or TRBV6-3 to TRBJ1-5. The V gene's germline CDR1 is MNHEY and CDR2 SVGEGT. The CDR3 is made up of 15 amino acids. The CDR3: CASSPTEYNNQPQHF.

The V and J genes are TRBV12-5 and TRBJ2-5; the TCRdb D gene call, TRBD1, has no DNA to confirm it. Germline CDR1 LGHNT, CDR2 FRNRAP. The CDR3 has 16 residues. CDR3 in amino acids: CASGFFQGEGQETQYF.

This chain joins TRBV12-3 or TRBV12-4 and TRBJ1-1; as DNA is missing, the TRBD1 call by TCRdb cannot be tested. CDR3 size: 12 residues. CDR3 protein: CASTGPGTEAFF.

The chain has TRBV9 and TRBJ2-1; the TRBD1 assignment by TCRdb is unverifiable without DNA. CDR1 is SGDLS, CDR2 YYNGEE, per germline. The CDR3 totals 15 residues. CDR3 sequence reads: CASSSRTGGWDEQFF. The full variable domain, in which reference TRBV9 and TRBJ2-1 provide the parts outside the CDR3, is DSGVTQTPKHLITATGQRVTLRCSPRSGDLSVYWYQQSLDQGLQFLIQYYNGEERAKGNILERFSAQQFPDLHSELNLSSLELGDSALYFCASSSRTGGWDEQFFGPGTRLTVL.

The chain couples TRBV12-3 or TRBV12-4 to TRBJ2-7; TCRdb gives TRBD1 as the D gene, but with no DNA this cannot be confirmed. The CDR3 has 14 amino acids. The CDR3: CASSFGQGTYEQYF.

The chain uses TRBV20-1 and TRBJ2-1; the D gene TCRdb calls, TRBD2, cannot be checked with no DNA. This CDR3 spans 14 amino acids. Germline loops: CDR1 DFQATT, CDR2 SNEGSKA (reference sequence). CDR3: CSAPGLADYNEQFF.

This chain connects TRBV29-1 to TRBJ2-7; the TCRdb D gene call, TRBD2, has no DNA to confirm it. CDR1 and CDR2 (germline): SQVTM, ANQGSEA. The CDR3 contains 13 residues. Here the CDR3 reads CSVRGQRAYEQYF.

V and J are TRBV20-1 and TRBJ1-1; the TCRdb D gene call, TRBD1, has no DNA to confirm it. This CDR3 is 15 amino acids long. CDR1 and CDR2 from the germline V gene are DFQATT and SNEGSKA (reference sequence). CDR3 protein: CSARDLTAGDTEAFF.